In its sample, the clone carrying this T cell receptor (beta chain) was seen once. This entry belongs to a study of blood T cell repertoires in COVID-19. Measured with immunoSEQ multiplex PCR; TCRdb has only the in-frame clones, and not every one. The table lists over 150,000 clones, approximately 84% of them singletons. The TCR originated in a woman in her thirties who had recovered from COVID-19. The sample taken for sequencing was PBMCs or T cells enriched from blood (not recorded which).

The CDR3 DNA sequence: TGCGCCAGCAGCTTGGGGACAGGGGGTGAAAAACTGTTTTTT. Translated, it gives CASSLGTGGEKLFF. J is TRBJ1-4 and V is TRBV5-1; 10 positions agree with TRBD1. V trimming: 0 bases; J trimming: 7 bases; junction bases outside the gene matches: 0. Germline V gene lookup returns CDR1 SGHRS and CDR2 YFSETQ. The CDR3 runs 14 residues.